The entry below gives a single T cell receptor (beta chain) sequence along with its context. The data belong to a study of beta chain features in type 1 diabetes. Investigators reverse transcribed all isolated RNA, so they sequenced expressed TCRB transcripts. The repertoire was sequenced with immunoSEQ multiplex PCR; TCRdb's copy has only in-frame clones and lacks some. The sample shows about 230,000 clones, over 9.5% of them seen only once. The CDR3 runs to 16 residues. V lost 4 bases to trimming and J lost 0 bases; unmatched junction nucleotides: 6. In germline, CDR1 is SGHNT, CDR2 YYREEE (reference sequence).

The chain recombines TRBV5-4 with TRBJ1-1; TRBD1 agrees at 10 bases. This TCR was recovered from a woman younger than 35 in good health. The sequenced material came from naive CD4+ T cells from blood. The CDR3 coding sequence is TGTGCCAGCAGCCTCGGGACAGGGGTCTTGAACACTGAAGCTTTCTTT. Translation gives CASSLGTGVLNTEAFF. Drawing the rest from reference TRBV5-4 and TRBJ1-1, the complete variable domain is ETGVTQSPTHLIKTRGQQVTLRCSSQSGHNTVSWYQQALGQGPQFIFQYYREEENGRGNFPPRFSGLQFPNYSSELNVNALELDDSALYLCASSLGTGVLNTEAFFGQGTRLTVV.